Presented here are 6 T cell receptor beta chains from one specimen sequenced in a study of blood T cell repertoires in COVID-19 (dated by TCRdb to about 2020). Receptor libraries were prepared by the immunoSEQ multiplex PCR assay. This immuneACCESS table, as held by TCRdb, lists in-frame sequences with V and J called but not all clones. Of the missing ones, under half trace to an unresolved V gene in checked studies; the others have no known cause. The sample profile shows 150,000 to 200,000 clones; around 86% of them were found once. Together, the top ten hold around 8.6% of the sample. The sequenced material came from PBMCs or T cells enriched from blood (not recorded which). Receptors originate from a woman in her thirties who had recovered from COVID-19.

The rearrangement links TRBV2 to TRBJ2-6; D remains unclear. Germline V lookup: CDR1 SNHLY, CDR2 FYNNEI. The CDR3 length is 12 residues. Trimming took 9 bases from V and 2 from J, leaving 5 bases between them. The CDR3 protein is CARLTGANVLTF. The CDR3 DNA reads TGTGCCAGACTAACTGGGGCCAACGTCCTGACTTTC. The whole variable domain, filled in from reference TRBV2 and TRBJ2-6, reads EPEVTQTPSHQVTQMGQEVILRCVPISNHLYFYWYRQILGQKVEFLVSFYNNEISEKSEIFDDQFSVERPDGSNFTLKIRSTKLEDSAMYFCARLTGANVLTFGAGSRLTVL.

The V gene is TRBV28, the J gene TRBJ2-5; D remains unclear. The CDR3 length is 14 residues. The germline V gene encodes CDR1 MDHEN and CDR2 SYDVKM. V was clipped by 8 bases and J by 2 bases, with 15 bases between them. CDR3 loop: CASCGAAVQETQYF. As DNA, the CDR3 is TGTGCCAGCTGTGGTGCGGCGGTACAAGAGACCCAGTACTTC.

This chain connects TRBV5-1 to TRBJ2-7, with 7 bases fitting TRBD2. V lost 1 base, J lost 4 bases, and 11 bases stayed unmatched. Germline CDR1 SGHRS, CDR2 YFSETQ. The CDR3 has 16 residues. CDR3 sequence (DNA): TGCGCCAGCAGCTTGCTGGGAGGGCCGAATCTGTACGAGCAGTACTTC. This encodes CASSLLGGPNLYEQYF.

V is TRBV5-1 and J is TRBJ2-7; 9 bases are shared with TRBD1. Germline values: CDR1 SGHRS, CDR2 YFSETQ. There are 17 residues in the CDR3. V lost 0 bases and J lost 4; bases outside the gene matches: 11. The CDR3 DNA is TGCGCCAGCAGCTTGGCCACAGGGGGCGGATTTGTTTACGAGCAGTACTTC. This translates into CASSLATGGGFVYEQYF.

The chain carries TRBV18 and TRBJ2-6, with D perhaps matching TRBD1 (5 bases). Germline CDR1 KGHSH, CDR2 LQKENI. The CDR3 is 16 amino acids. Trimming removed 3 bases at V and 4 bases at J, with 13 bases between. CDR3 amino acids: CASSPLAGSGANVLTF. The CDR3 coding sequence is TGTGCCAGCTCACCCTTGGCAGGGTCCGGGGCCAACGTCCTGACTTTC.

The rearrangement joins TRBV5-4 to TRBJ1-2, with 7 nucleotides matching TRBD1. J gave up 1 base and V 0 bases, and 3 bases lay outside the gene matches. CDR3 size: 15 residues. Germline V CDR1 and CDR2: SGHNT, YYREEE (reference sequence). This CDR3 is CASSLGQGVNYGYTF. DNA of the CDR3: TGTGCCAGCAGCTTGGGCCAGGGGGTTAACTATGGCTACACCTTC.